The clone carrying this TCR beta chain has more than one count but fewer than ten. RNA transcripts provided the template for amplifying TCR beta CDR3 regions. First-round RT-PCR used HTBI primers; second-round multiplex PCR followed. Each CDR3 protein gets one entry after TCRdb re-called the multiplex PCR reads with MiXCR. The table lists about 390,000 distinct CDR3 sequences, approximately 15% of them singletons. The data derive from a study of Graves' ophthalmopathy and Graves' hyperthyroidism. This CDR3 has 14 amino acids. Germline values: CDR1 WNHNN, CDR2 SYGVQD (reference sequence). V was cut by 0 bases and J by 9 bases, with 12 bases left in between.

V usage is TRBV10-1 and J usage is TRBJ1-5, with D perhaps matching TRBD1 (5 bases). The receptor was isolated from a woman younger than 30 with stable Graves' hyperthyroidism. Sequences were obtained from peripheral blood. For the CDR3, the DNA is TGCGCCAGCAGTGAGTCCAGGGCCTTAGGGCCCCAGCATTTT. Amino acid sequence: CASSESRALGPQHF.